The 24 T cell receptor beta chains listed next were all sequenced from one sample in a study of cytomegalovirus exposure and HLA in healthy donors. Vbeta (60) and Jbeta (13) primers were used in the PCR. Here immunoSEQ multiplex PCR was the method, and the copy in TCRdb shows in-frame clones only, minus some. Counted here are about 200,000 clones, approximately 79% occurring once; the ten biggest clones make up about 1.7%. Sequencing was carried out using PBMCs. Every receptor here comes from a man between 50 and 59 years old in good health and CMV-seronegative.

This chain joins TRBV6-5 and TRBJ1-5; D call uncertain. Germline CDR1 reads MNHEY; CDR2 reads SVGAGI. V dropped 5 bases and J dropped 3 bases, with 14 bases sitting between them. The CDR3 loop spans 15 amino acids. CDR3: CASSRTRGNNQPQHF. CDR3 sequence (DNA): TGTGCCAGCAGTAGAACCAGAGGAAACAATCAGCCCCAGCATTTT.

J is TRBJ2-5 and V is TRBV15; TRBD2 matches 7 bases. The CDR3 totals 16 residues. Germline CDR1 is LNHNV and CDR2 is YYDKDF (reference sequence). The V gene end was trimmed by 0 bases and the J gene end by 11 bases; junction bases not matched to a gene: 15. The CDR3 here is CATSRDRSGGGYEQYF. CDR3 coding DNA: TGTGCCACCAGCAGAGATAGATCGGGGGGAGGTTATGAGCAGTACTTC.

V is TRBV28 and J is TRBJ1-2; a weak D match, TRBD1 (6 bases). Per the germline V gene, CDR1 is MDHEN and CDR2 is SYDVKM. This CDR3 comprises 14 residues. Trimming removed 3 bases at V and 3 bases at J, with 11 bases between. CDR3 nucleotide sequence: TGTGCCAGCAGTTTTGATGGGGGCTACTATGGCTACACCTTC. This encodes CASSFDGGYYGYTF.

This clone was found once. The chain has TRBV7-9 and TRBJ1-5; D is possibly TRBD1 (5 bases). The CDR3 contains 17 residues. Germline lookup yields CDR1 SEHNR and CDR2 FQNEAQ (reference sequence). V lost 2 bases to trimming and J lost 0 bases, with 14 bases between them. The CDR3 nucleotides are TGTGCCAGCAGCTTATGGCTGGACAAGAATAGCAATCAGCCCCAGCATTTT. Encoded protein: CASSLWLDKNSNQPQHF.

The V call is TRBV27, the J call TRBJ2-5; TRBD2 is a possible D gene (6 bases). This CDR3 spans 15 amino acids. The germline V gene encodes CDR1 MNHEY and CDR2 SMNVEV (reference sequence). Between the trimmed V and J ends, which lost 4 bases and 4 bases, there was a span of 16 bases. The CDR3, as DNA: TGTGCCAGCAGTTCGTCCTGGGGGAGGTTAGAGACCCAGTACTTC. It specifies CASSSSWGRLETQYF.

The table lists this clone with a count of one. The chain's CDR3 is CASSKDPSYNQPQHF. The CDR3 nucleotides are TGTGCCAGCAGCAAAGATCCGAGCTACAATCAGCCCCAGCATTTT. This chain uses TRBV21-1 with TRBJ1-5. TRBV21-1 is a pseudogene. The CDR3 is 15 residues long.

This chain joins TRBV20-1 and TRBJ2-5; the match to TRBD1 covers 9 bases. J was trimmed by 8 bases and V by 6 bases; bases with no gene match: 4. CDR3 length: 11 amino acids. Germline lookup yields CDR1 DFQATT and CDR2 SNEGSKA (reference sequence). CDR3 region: CSAPTGGTQYF. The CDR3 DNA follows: TGCAGTGCCCCGACAGGGGGAACCCAGTACTTC.

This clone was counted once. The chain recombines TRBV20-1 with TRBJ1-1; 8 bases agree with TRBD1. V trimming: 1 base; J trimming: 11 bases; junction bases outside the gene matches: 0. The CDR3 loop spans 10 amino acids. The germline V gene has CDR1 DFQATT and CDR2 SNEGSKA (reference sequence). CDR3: CSARGQGAFF. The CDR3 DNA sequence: TGCAGTGCTAGAGGACAGGGGGCTTTCTTT.

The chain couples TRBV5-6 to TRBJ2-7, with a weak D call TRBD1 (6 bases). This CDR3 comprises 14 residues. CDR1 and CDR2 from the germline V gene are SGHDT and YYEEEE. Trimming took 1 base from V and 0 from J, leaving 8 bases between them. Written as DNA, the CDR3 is TGTGCCAGCAGCTTGTGGGACACCTCCTACGAGCAGTACTTC. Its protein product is CASSLWDTSYEQYF.

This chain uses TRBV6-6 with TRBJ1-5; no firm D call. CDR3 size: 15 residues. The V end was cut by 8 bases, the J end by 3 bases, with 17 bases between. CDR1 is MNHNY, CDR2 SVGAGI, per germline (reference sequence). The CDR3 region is CASSWLEGINQPQHF. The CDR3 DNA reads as TGTGCCAGCTCTTGGCTAGAGGGAATCAATCAGCCCCAGCATTTT.

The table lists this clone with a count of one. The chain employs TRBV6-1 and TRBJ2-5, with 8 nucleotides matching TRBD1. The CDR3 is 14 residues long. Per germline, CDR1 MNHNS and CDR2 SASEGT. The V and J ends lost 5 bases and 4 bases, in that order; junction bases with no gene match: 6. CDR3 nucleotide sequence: TGTGCCAGCAGTTGGACAGGGAAGGGAGAGACCCAGTACTTC. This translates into CASSWTGKGETQYF.

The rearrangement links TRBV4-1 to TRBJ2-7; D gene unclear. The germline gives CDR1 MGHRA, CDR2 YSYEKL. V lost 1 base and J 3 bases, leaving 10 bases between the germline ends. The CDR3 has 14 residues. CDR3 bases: TGCGCCAGCAGCCAAGTCAAGCTTTTCTACGAGCAGTACTTC. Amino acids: CASSQVKLFYEQYF.

In nucleotides, the CDR3 is TGTGCCAGCAGCTTAGTAGCGGGAGAGAGGTACAATGAGCAGTTCTTC. Protein product: CASSLVAGERYNEQFF. The V and J genes are TRBV7-3 and TRBJ2-1, with 9 positions matching TRBD2. This CDR3 contains 16 residues. The trim removed 2 bases at V and 4 bases at J, leaving 6 bases unmatched. Germline V lookup: CDR1 SGHTA, CDR2 FQGTGA.

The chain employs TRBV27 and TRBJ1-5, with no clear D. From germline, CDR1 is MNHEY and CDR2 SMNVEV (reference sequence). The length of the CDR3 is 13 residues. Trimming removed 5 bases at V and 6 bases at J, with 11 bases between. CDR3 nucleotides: TGTGCCAGCAGTCTACGCCCCGGTCAGCCCCAGCATTTT. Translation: CASSLRPGQPQHF.

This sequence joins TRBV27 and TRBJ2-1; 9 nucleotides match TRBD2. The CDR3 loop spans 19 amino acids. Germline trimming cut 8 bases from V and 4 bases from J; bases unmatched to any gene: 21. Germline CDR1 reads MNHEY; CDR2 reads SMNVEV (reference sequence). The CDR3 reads CASFPGASGTHFFYNEQFF. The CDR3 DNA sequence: TGTGCCAGCTTTCCGGGGGCTAGCGGGACCCACTTCTTTTACAATGAGCAGTTCTTC.

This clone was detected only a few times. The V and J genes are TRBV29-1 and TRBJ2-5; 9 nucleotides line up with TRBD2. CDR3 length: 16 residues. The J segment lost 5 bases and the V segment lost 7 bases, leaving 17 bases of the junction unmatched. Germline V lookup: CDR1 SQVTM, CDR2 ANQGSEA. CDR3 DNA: TGCAGCGCCGGGAGTCTGGGGCCTAGCGGGGAGGAGACCCAGTACTTC. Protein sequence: CSAGSLGPSGEETQYF.

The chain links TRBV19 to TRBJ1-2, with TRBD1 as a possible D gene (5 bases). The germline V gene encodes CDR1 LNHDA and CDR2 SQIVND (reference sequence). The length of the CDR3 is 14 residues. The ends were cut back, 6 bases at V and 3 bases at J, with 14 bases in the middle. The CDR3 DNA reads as TGTGCCAGTAGCCGCCGGGGGGGGGACTATGGCTACACCTTC. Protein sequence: CASSRRGGDYGYTF.

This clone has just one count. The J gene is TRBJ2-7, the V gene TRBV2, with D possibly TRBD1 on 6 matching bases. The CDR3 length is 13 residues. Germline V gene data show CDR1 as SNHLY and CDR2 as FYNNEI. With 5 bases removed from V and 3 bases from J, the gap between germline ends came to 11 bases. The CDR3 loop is CASSKQGSYEQYF. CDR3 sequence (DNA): TGTGCCAGCAGTAAACAGGGAAGCTACGAGCAGTACTTC.

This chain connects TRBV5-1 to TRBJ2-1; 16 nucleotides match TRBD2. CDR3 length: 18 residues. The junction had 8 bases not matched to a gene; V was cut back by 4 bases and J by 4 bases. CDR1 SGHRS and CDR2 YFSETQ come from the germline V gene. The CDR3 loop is CASSQGTSGRAAYNEQFF. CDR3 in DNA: TGCGCCAGCAGCCAAGGGACTAGCGGGAGGGCCGCGTACAATGAGCAGTTCTTC.

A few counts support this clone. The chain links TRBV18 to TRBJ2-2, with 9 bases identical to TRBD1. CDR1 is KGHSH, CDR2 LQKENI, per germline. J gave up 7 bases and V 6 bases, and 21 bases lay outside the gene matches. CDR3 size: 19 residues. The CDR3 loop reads CASSPGTGIRREKVGELFF. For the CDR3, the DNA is TGTGCCAGCTCTCCCGGGACAGGGATCCGGCGGGAGAAGGTCGGGGAGCTGTTTTTT.

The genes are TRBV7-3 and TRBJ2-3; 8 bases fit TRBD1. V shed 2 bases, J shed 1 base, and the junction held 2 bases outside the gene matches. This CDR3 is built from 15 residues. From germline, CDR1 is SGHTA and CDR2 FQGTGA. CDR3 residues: CASSLAGGRTDTQYF. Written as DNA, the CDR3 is TGTGCCAGCAGCTTAGCAGGGGGCCGCACAGATACGCAGTATTTT.

Written as DNA, the CDR3 is TGTGCCAGCACCCAGGGGTCACCTCCAGGGGGTGGCTACACCTTC. As protein: CASTQGSPPGGGYTF. The V call is TRBV6-1, the J call TRBJ1-2; 7 bases are shared with TRBD1. V lost 7 bases and J lost 7; bases outside the gene matches: 15. The germline V gene has CDR1 MNHNS and CDR2 SASEGT. The CDR3 runs 15 residues.

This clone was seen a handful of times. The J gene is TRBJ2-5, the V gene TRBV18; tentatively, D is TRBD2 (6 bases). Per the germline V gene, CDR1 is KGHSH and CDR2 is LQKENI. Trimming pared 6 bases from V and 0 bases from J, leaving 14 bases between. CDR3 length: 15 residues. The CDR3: CASSPAEGYQETQYF. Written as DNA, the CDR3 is TGTGCCAGCTCCCCAGCGGAGGGTTACCAAGAGACCCAGTACTTC.

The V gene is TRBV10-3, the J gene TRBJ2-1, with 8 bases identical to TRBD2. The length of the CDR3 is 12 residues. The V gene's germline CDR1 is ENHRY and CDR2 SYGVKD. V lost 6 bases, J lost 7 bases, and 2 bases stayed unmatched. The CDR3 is CAIRAGANEQFF. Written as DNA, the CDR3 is TGTGCCATCAGAGCGGGAGCTAATGAGCAGTTCTTC.